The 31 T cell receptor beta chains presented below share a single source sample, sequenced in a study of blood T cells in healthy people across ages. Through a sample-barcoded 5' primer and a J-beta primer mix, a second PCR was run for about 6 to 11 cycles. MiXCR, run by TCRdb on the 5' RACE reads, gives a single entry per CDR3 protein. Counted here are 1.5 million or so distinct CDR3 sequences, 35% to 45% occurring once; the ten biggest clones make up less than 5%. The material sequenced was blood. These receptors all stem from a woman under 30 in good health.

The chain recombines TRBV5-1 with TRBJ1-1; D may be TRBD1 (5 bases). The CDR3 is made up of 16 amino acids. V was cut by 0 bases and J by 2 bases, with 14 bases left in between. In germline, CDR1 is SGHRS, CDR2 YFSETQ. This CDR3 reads CASSLARGPQNTEAFF. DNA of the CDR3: TGCGCCAGCAGCTTGGCCCGGGGCCCACAAAACACTGAAGCTTTCTTT.

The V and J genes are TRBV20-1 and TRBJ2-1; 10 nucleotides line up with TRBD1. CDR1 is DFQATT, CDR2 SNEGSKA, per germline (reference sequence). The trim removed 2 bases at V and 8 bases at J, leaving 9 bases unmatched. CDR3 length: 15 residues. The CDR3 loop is CSARMEGQGNHEQFF. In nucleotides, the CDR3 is TGCAGTGCTAGAATGGAGGGACAGGGGAACCATGAGCAGTTCTTC.

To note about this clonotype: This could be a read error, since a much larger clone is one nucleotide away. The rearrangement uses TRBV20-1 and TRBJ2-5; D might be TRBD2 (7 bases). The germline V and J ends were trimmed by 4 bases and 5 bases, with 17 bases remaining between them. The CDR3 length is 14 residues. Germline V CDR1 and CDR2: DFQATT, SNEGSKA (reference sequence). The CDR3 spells CSAKGGGAEETQYF. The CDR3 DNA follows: TGCAGTGCTAAGGGGGGGGGGGCAGAGGAGACCCAGTACTTC.

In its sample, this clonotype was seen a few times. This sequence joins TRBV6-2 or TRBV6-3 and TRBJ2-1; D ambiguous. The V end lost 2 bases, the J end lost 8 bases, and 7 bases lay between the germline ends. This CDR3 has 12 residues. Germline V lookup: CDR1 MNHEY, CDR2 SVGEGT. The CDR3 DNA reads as TGTGCCAGCAGTTACATTGGGGATGAGCAGTTCTTC. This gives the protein CASSYIGDEQFF.

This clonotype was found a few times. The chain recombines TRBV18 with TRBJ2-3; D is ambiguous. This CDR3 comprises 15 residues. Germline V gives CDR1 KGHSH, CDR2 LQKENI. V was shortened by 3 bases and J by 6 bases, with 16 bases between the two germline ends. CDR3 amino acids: CASSPRGRTVDTQYF. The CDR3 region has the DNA TGTGCCAGCTCACCGAGAGGACGAACCGTGGATACGCAGTATTTT.

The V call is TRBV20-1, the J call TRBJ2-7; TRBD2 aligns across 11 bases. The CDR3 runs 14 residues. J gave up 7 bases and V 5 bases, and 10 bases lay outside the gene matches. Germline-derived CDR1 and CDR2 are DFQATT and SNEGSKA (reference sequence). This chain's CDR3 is CSASLAGGPGEQYF. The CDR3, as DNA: TGCAGTGCTTCCCTAGCGGGAGGACCTGGAGAGCAGTACTTC.

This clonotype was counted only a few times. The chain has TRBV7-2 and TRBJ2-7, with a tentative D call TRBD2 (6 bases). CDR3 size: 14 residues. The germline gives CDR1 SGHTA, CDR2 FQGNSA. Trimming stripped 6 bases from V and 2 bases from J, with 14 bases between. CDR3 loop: CASRRIWGAYEQYF. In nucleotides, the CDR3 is TGTGCCAGCAGACGAATATGGGGGGCCTACGAGCAGTACTTC.

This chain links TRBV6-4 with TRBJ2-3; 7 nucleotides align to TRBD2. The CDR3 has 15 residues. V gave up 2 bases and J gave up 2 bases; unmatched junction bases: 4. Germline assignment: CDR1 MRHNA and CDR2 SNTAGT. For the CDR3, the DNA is TGTGCCAGCAGTGACGGGGGAGGGGACACAGATACGCAGTATTTT. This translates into CASSDGGGDTDTQYF.

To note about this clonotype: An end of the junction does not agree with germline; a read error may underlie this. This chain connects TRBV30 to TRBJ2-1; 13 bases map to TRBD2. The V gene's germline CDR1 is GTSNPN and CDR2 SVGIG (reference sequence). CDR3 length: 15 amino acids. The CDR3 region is CAWSVGTSGNNEQFF. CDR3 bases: TGTGCCTGGAGTGTAGGGACTAGCGGGAACAATGAGCAATTCTTC.

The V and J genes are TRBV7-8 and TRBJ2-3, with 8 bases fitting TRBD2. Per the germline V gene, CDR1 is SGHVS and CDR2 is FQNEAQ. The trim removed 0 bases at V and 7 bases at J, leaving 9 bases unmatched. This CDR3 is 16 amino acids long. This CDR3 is CASSLAAGGAVYTQYF. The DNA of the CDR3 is TGTGCCAGCAGCTTAGCTGCCGGGGGGGCCGTGTATACGCAGTATTTT.

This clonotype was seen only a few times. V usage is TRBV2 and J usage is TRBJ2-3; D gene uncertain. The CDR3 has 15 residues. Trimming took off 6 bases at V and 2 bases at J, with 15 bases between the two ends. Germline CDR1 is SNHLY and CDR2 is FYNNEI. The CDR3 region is CASRGLSVPTDTQYF. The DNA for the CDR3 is TGTGCCAGCAGGGGGTTGAGCGTACCCACAGATACGCAGTATTTT.

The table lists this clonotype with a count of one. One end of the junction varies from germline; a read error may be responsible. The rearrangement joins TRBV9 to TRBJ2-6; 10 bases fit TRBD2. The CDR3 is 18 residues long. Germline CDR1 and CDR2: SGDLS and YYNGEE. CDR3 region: CASSDPLAGVTGANVPTF. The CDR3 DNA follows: TGTGCCAGCAGCGACCCCCTAGCGGGGGTTACTGGGGCCAACGTCCCGACTTTC.

CDR3: CASSLVVTRLAGGLEQYF. CDR3 bases: TGTGCCAGCAGCTTAGTTGTCACCCGACTAGCGGGAGGGTTGGAGCAGTACTTC. The rearrangement joins TRBV7-2 to TRBJ2-5, with 14 positions matching TRBD2. V lost 1 base, J lost 11 bases, and 15 bases stayed unmatched. This CDR3 has 18 residues. Germline V gene sequence: CDR1 SGHTA, CDR2 FQGNSA.

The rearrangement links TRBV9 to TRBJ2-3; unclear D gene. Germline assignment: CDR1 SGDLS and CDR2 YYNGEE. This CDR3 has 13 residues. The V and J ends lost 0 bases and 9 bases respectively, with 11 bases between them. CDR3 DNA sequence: TGTGCCAGCAGCGTAGTAATGGAAGGGACGCAGTATTTT. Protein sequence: CASSVVMEGTQYF.

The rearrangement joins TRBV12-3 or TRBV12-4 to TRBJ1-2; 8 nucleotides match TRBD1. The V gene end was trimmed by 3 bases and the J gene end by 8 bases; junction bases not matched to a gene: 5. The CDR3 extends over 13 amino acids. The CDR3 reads CASSFTTGDGYTF. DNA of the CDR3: TGTGCCAGCAGTTTTACGACAGGGGACGGCTACACCTTC.

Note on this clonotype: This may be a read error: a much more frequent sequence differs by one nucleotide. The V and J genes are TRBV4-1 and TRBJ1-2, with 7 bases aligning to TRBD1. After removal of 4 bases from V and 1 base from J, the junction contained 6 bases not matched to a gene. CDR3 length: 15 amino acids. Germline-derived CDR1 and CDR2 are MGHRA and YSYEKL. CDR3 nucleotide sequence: TGCGCCAGCAGCCGAACGGGACAGAATAACTATGGCTACACCTTC. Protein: CASSRTGQNNYGYTF.

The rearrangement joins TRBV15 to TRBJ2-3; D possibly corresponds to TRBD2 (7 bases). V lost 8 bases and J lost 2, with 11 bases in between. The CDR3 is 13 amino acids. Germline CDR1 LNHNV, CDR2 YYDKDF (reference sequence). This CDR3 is CATGRGATDTQYF. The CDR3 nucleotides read TGTGCCACCGGTCGGGGGGCCACAGATACGCAGTATTTT. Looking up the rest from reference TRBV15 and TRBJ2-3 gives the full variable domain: DAMVIQNPRYQVTQFGKPVTLSCSQTLNHNVMYWYQQKSSQAPKLLFHYYDKDFNNEADTPDNFQSRRPNTSFCFLDIRSPGLGDTAMYLCATGRGATDTQYFGPGTRLTVL.

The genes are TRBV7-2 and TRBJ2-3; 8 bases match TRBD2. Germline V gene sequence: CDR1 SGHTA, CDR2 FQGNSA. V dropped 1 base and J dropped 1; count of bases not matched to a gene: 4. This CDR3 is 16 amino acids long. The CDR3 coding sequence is TGTGCCAGCAGCTTAGATAGCGGGACGGGCACAGATACGCAGTATTTT. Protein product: CASSLDSGTGTDTQYF.

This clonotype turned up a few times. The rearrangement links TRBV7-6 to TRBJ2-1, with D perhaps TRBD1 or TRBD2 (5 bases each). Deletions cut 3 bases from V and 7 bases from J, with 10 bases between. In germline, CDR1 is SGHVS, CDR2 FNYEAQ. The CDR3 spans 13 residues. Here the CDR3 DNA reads TGTGCCAGCAGCTTCGGGACCCCAAATGAGCAGTTCTTC. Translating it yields CASSFGTPNEQFF. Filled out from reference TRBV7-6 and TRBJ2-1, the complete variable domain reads GAGVSQSPRYKVTKRGQDVALRCDPISGHVSLYWYRQALGQGPEFLTYFNYEAQQDKSGLPNDRFSAERPEGSISTLTIQRTEQRDSAMYRCASSFGTPNEQFFGPGTRLTVL.

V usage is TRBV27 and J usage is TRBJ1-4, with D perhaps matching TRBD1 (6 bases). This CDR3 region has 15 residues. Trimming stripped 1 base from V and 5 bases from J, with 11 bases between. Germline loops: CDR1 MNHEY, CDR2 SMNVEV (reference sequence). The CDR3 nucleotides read TGTGCCAGCAGTTTATACGGGGGCGTAAATGAAAAACTGTTTTTT. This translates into CASSLYGGVNEKLFF.

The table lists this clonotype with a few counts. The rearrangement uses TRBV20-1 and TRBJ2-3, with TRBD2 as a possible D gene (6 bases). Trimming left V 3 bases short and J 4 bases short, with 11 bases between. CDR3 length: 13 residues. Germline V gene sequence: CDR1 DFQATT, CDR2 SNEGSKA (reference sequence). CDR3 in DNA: TGCAGTGCTAGTACCGGGAGCGCAGATACGCAGTATTTT. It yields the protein CSASTGSADTQYF.

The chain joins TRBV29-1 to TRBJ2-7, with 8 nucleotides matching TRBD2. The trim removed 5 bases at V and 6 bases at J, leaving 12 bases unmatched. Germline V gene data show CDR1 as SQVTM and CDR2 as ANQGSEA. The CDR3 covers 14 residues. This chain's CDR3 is CSVRKREIGREQYF. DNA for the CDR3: TGCAGCGTTCGGAAGCGGGAGATAGGTCGCGAGCAGTACTTC.

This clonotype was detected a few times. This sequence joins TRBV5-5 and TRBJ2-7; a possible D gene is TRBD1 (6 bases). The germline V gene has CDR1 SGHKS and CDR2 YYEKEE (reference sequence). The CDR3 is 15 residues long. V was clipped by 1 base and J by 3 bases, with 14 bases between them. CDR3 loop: CASSLWRTANYEQYF. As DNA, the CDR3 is TGTGCCAGCAGCTTGTGGAGGACAGCGAACTACGAGCAGTACTTC.

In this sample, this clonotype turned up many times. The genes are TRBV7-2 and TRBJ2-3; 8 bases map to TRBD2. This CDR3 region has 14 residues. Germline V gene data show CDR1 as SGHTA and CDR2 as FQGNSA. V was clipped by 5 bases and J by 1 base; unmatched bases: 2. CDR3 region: CASSTSGRTDTQYF. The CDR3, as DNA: TGTGCCAGCAGCACTAGCGGCCGCACAGATACGCAGTATTTT.

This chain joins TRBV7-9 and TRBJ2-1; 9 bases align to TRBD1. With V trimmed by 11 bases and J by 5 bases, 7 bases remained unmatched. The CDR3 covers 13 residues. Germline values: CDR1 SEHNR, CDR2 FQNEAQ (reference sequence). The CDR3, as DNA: TGTGCCGGCCGGACAGGGGTCCACAATGAGCAGTTCTTC. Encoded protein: CAGRTGVHNEQFF.

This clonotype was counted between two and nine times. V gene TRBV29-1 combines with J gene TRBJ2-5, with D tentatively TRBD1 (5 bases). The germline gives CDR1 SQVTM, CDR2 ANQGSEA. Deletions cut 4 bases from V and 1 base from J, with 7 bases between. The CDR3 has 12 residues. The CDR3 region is CSVGTPQETQYF. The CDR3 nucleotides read TGCAGCGTTGGGACACCCCAAGAGACCCAGTACTTC.

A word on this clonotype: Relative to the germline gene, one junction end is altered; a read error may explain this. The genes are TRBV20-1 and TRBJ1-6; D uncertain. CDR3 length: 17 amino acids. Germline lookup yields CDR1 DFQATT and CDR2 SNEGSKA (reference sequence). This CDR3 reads CSASSGSRLSYNSPPHF. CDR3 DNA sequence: TGCAGTGCGAGTTCCGGGAGTCGGCTCTCCTATAATTCACCCCCCCACTTT.

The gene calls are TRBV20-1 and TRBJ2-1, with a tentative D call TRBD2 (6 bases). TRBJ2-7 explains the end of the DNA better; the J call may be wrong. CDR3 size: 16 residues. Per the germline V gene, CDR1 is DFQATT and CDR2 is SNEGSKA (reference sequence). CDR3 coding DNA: TGCAGTGCTAGAGGGCTAGCGCCGAGAGGATACAATGAGCAGTACTTC. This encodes CSARGLAPRGYNEQYF.

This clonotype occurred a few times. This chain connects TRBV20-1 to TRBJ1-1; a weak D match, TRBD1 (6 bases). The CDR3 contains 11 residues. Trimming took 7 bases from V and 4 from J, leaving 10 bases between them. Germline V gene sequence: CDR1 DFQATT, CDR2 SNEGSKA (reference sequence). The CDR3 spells CSGQGFTEAFF. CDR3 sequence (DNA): TGCAGTGGGCAGGGGTTCACTGAAGCTTTCTTT.

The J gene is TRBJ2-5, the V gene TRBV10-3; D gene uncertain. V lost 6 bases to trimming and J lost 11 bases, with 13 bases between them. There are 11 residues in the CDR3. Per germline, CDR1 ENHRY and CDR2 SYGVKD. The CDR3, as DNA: TGTGCCATCAGCCGAACGAATGAGCAGTACTTC. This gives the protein CAISRTNEQYF.

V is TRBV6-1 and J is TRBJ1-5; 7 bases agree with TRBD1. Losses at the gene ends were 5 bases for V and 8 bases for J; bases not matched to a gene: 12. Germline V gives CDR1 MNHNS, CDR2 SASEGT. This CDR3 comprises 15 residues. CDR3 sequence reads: CASSTGQALEKPQHF. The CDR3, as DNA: TGTGCCAGCAGTACTGGACAGGCCCTTGAGAAGCCCCAGCATTTT.